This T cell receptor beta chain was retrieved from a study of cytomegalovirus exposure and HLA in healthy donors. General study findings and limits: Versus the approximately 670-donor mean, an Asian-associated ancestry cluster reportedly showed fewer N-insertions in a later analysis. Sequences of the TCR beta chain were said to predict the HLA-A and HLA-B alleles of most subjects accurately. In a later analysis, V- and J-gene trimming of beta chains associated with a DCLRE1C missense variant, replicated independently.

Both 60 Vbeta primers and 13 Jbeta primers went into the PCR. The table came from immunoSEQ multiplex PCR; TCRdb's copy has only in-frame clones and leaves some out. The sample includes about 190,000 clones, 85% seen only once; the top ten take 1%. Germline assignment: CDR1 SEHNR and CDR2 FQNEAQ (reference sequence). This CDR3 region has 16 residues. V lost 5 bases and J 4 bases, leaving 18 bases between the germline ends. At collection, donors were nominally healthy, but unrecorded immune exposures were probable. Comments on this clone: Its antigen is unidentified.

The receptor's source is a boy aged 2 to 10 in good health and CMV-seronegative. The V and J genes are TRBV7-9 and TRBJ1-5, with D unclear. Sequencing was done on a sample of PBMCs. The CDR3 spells CASSAMEDRRNQPQHF. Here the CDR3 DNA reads TGTGCCAGCAGCGCTATGGAAGACCGGAGGAATCAGCCCCAGCATTTT.